This TCR beta chain is from a study of blood T cells in healthy people across ages. Study observations and caveats: The donors' CMV status was not determined, possibly confounding changes in expanded clonotypes.

On this clonotype: The antigen is not known.

Per individual sample, total RNA of at least 5 micrograms was extracted. A second PCR of about 6 to 11 cycles used a sample-barcoded 5' primer and a J-beta primer mix. Sequencing yielded, for each sample, at least 3 million paired-end reads carrying CDR3. One entry per CDR3 protein, called by TCRdb with MiXCR from the 5' RACE reads. The table includes approximately 800,000 distinct CDR3 sequences, 62% detected once. This CDR3 spans 14 amino acids. After removal of 3 bases from V and 5 bases from J, the junction contained 7 bases not matched to a gene. Germline CDR1 is SGHRS and CDR2 is YFSETQ. The J gene is TRBJ1-2, the V gene TRBV5-1, with 7 bases aligning to TRBD1. Material for sequencing was blood. The clonotype was recovered from a man between 25 and 39 years old in good health. The CDR3: CASSSNQGGYGYTF. The CDR3 bases are TGCGCCAGCAGCTCCAACCAGGGGGGATATGGCTACACCTTC.